These 20 T cell receptor beta chains came from one sample sequenced in a study of blood T cell repertoires in COVID-19. TCRdb's table, derived via immunoSEQ multiplex PCR, lists solely in-frame clones and lacks some. Here the sample spans some 190,000 clones, 80% to 90% being singletons. The sample taken for sequencing was peripheral blood. These receptors were obtained from a human donor in a cohort sampled during active COVID-19.

The CDR3 DNA reads as TGTGCCAGTAGTACCGGAGGGCCGAGGGAGCAGTACTTC. It translates to CASSTGGPREQYF. This chain uses TRBV19 with TRBJ2-7, with D possibly being TRBD2 (6 bases). The germline CDR1 and CDR2 sequences are LNHDA and SQIVND (reference sequence). The CDR3 covers 13 residues. V shed 4 bases and J shed 7 bases, with 14 bases lying between them.

This clone was recorded a few times. The chain employs TRBV29-1 and TRBJ1-1; maybe TRBD1 (5 bases). V was cut by 8 bases and J by 1 base, with 17 bases left in between. There are 14 residues in the CDR3. CDR1 and CDR2 (germline): SQVTM, ANQGSEA. The DNA of the CDR3 is TGCAGCTTTCGATGGGGGGGGACGAACACTGAAGCTTTCTTT. Protein product: CSFRWGGTNTEAFF.

The genes are TRBV9 and TRBJ2-7, with D possibly TRBD1 on 5 matching bases. There are 16 residues in the CDR3. The germline V gene has CDR1 SGDLS and CDR2 YYNGEE. Trimming removed 2 bases from V and 3 bases from J, with 18 bases in between. For the CDR3, the DNA is TGTGCCAGCAGCGTTTCATCCCAGGGTAGGAGCTACGAGCAGTACTTC. Its protein is CASSVSSQGRSYEQYF.

The chain joins TRBV11-2 to TRBJ2-5; tentative D call: TRBD1 (6 bases). Germline V lookup: CDR1 SGHAT, CDR2 FQNNGV. The CDR3 extends over 15 amino acids. Trimming took off 1 base at V and 5 bases at J, with 14 bases between the two ends. The CDR3 here is CASSLARGVMETQYF. The CDR3 coding sequence is TGTGCCAGCAGCTTAGCCAGGGGAGTCATGGAGACCCAGTACTTC.

This clone came up once. This chain connects TRBV18 to TRBJ1-1; TRBD1 agrees at 7 bases. Germline V gene sequence: CDR1 KGHSH, CDR2 LQKENI. Unmatched junction bases numbered 7, after V lost 3 bases and J lost 6 bases. CDR3 length equals 14 residues. CDR3 residues: CASSPRQGEAEAFF. The CDR3 DNA reads as TGTGCCAGCTCACCGCGACAGGGTGAGGCTGAAGCTTTCTTT.

The chain employs TRBV7-2 and TRBJ2-5, with D tentatively TRBD2 (5 bases). V was shortened by 2 bases and J by 5 bases, with 12 bases between the two germline ends. The germline gives CDR1 SGHTA, CDR2 FQGNSA. CDR3 length: 14 amino acids. The CDR3 reads CASSLRRGVETQYF. The CDR3 DNA reads as TGTGCCAGCAGCTTACGTCGGGGTGTGGAGACCCAGTACTTC.

V usage is TRBV2 and J usage is TRBJ1-5; no clear D gene. The CDR3 is 14 amino acids. The germline gives CDR1 SNHLY, CDR2 FYNNEI. The germline V and J ends were trimmed by 4 bases and 3 bases, with 10 bases remaining between them. In DNA form, the CDR3 reads TGTGCCAGCAGTGTGGAGGGATCCAATCAGCCCCAGCATTTT. Amino acids: CASSVEGSNQPQHF.

By proportion, this clone is medium-sized. The chain joins TRBV2 to TRBJ1-4; D might be TRBD1 (5 bases). CDR3 length equals 16 residues. V lost 7 bases and J 6 bases, leaving 21 bases between the germline ends. Germline lookup yields CDR1 SNHLY and CDR2 FYNNEI. For the CDR3, the DNA is TGTGCCAGCACATGGGAATGGGGCAGCACCTATGAAAAACTGTTTTTT. Translated: CASTWEWGSTYEKLFF.

The V and J genes are TRBV19 and TRBJ2-5, with D possibly TRBD2 on 6 matching bases. Germline V gene sequence: CDR1 LNHDA, CDR2 SQIVND (reference sequence). Trimming took off 6 bases at V and 5 bases at J, with 16 bases between the two ends. There are 14 residues in the CDR3. The CDR3 reads CASRLTGDGETQYF. The DNA for the CDR3 is TGTGCCAGTAGGCTGACGGGGGACGGGGAGACCCAGTACTTC.

This clone was seen only once. The J gene is TRBJ2-6, the V gene TRBV11-2; weak D call: TRBD1 (6 bases). V dropped 5 bases and J dropped 1 base, with 9 bases sitting between them. CDR1 is SGHAT, CDR2 FQNNGV, per germline. CDR3 length: 15 amino acids. CDR3 sequence (DNA): TGTGCCAGCAGCCCCGGACAGTCTGGGGCCAACGTCCTGACTTTC. It translates to CASSPGQSGANVLTF.

Judged by abundance, this clone is medium-sized. The J gene is TRBJ1-1, the V gene TRBV6-5, with 8 bases lining up with TRBD1. Unmatched junction bases numbered 8, after V lost 2 bases and J lost 3 bases. The CDR3 is 16 residues long. Germline V gene lookup returns CDR1 MNHEY and CDR2 SVGAGI. CDR3 DNA: TGTGCCAGCAGTTACCACCAGGGGGCAGGATACACTGAAGCTTTCTTT. Translation: CASSYHQGAGYTEAFF.

The V call is TRBV7-9, the J call TRBJ2-3; TRBD2 agrees at 11 bases. CDR1 is SEHNR and CDR2 is FQNEAQ in the germline V gene (reference sequence). The CDR3 covers 15 residues. The junction had 7 bases not matched to a gene; V was cut back by 6 bases and J by 5 bases. The CDR3 DNA reads as TGTGCCAGCAGACAATTCGGGACTAGCGGAGATACGCAGTATTTT. Translation gives CASRQFGTSGDTQYF. The full variable domain, rest sourced from reference TRBV7-9 and TRBJ2-3, is DTGVSQNPRHKITKRGQNVTFRCDPISEHNRLYWYRQTLGQGPEFLTYFQNEAQLEKSRLLSDRFSAERPKGSFSTLEIQRTEQGDSAMYLCASRQFGTSGDTQYFGPGTRLTVL.

This chain links TRBV7-8 with TRBJ2-3; the match to TRBD1 covers 8 bases. Trimming removed 1 base from V and 6 bases from J; junction bases left unmatched: 9. The CDR3 runs 16 residues. The V gene's germline CDR1 is SGHVS and CDR2 FQNEAQ. The CDR3 nucleotides are TGTGCCAGCAGCTTAGTGGCAGGGGGCCAGGTGGATACGCAGTATTTT. This gives the protein CASSLVAGGQVDTQYF.

The chain combines TRBV13 with TRBJ2-5, with 7 bases fitting TRBD1. The CDR3 sequence is 14 residues long. V shed 4 bases and J 7 bases; nucleotides not matched to a gene: 9. Looked up from germline, CDR1 is PRHDT and CDR2 is FYEKMQ (reference sequence). The CDR3 DNA reads TGTGCCAGCAGCTATCCTACAGGGGCGGGGACCCAGTACTTC. Translation gives CASSYPTGAGTQYF.

The V call is TRBV24-1, the J call TRBJ1-4; TRBD1 aligns across 7 bases. V lost 2 bases, J lost 7 bases, and 6 bases stayed unmatched. Germline V lookup: CDR1 KGHDR, CDR2 SFDVKD. This CDR3 has 15 residues. The CDR3 is CATSDSGGYGEKLFF. The CDR3, as DNA: TGTGCCACCAGTGATTCAGGGGGGTATGGTGAAAAACTGTTTTTT.

This clone was observed a few times. V and J are TRBV7-3 and TRBJ2-5; 8 bases map to TRBD2. The CDR3 runs 16 residues. From germline, CDR1 is SGHTA and CDR2 FQGTGA. V gave up 1 base and J gave up 1 base; unmatched junction bases: 5. CDR3 in DNA: TGTGCCAGCAGCTTAATTGGCGGGGGGACCCAAGAGACCCAGTACTTC. Residues: CASSLIGGGTQETQYF.

In DNA form, the CDR3 reads TGTGCCACTTCGGACAGGACATCCTACGAGCAGTACGTC. As protein: CATSDRTSYEQYV. The chain is built from TRBV6-6 and TRBJ2-7, with 7 bases identical to TRBD1. Germline V gene data show CDR1 as MNHNY and CDR2 as SVGAGI (reference sequence). V lost 10 bases, J lost 1 base, and 7 bases stayed unmatched. The CDR3 has 13 amino acids.

The chain combines TRBV19 with TRBJ1-3; 8 bases fit TRBD1. Germline values: CDR1 LNHDA, CDR2 SQIVND (reference sequence). This CDR3 has 17 residues. V shed 4 bases and J 5 bases; nucleotides not matched to a gene: 13. The CDR3 DNA reads as TGTGCCAGTAGTACCAGACTCATCACAGGGGGGAGAAACACCATATATTTT. It yields the protein CASSTRLITGGRNTIYF. The full variable domain, rest sourced from reference TRBV19 and TRBJ1-3, is DGGITQSPKYLFRKEGQNVTLSCEQNLNHDAMYWYRQDPGQGLRLIYYSQIVNDFQKGDIAEGYSVSREKKESFPLTVTSAQKNPTAFYLCASSTRLITGGRNTIYFGEGSWLTVV.

The chain employs TRBV4-2 and TRBJ1-1; TRBD1 matches 8 bases. This CDR3 is 15 amino acids long. Germline V lookup: CDR1 LGHNA, CDR2 YNFKEQ. Trimming cost V 5 bases and J 2 bases; bases outside gene matches: 7. DNA for the CDR3: TGTGCCAGCAGCAGATTGACAGGGGCTAACACTGAAGCTTTCTTT. Protein sequence: CASSRLTGANTEAFF.

The gene calls are TRBV5-5 and TRBJ1-5; 7 positions match TRBD1. Per germline, CDR1 SGHKS and CDR2 YYEKEE (reference sequence). The CDR3 contains 16 residues. With 5 bases clipped from V and 5 bases from J, the junction kept 13 bases outside the gene matches. CDR3 sequence reads: CASSKGAPTLDQPQHF. The DNA of the CDR3 is TGTGCCAGCAGTAAGGGGGCCCCAACCCTAGATCAGCCCCAGCATTTT.